The 16 T cell receptor beta chains below come from one sample, sequenced in a study of T cells after yellow fever vaccination. TCRdb independently ran MiXCR on the 5' RACE reads; one entry per CDR3 protein. The sample contains around 230,000 distinct CDR3 sequences, more than 6.5% of which appear only once. The sequencing here drew on CD4+ T cells sorted from PBMCs, taken on the day of the yellow fever booster vaccination. The receptor source for this set is a man under 40 who received the YFV17D yellow fever vaccine.

In this sample, this clonotype turned up a few times. The chain's CDR3 is CASSEGLPNNEQFF. CDR3 DNA sequence: TGTGCCAGCAGCGAGGGACTACCTAACAATGAGCAGTTCTTC. The V and J genes are TRBV7-3 and TRBJ2-1; 7 nucleotides line up with TRBD2. The germline CDR1 and CDR2 sequences are SGHTA and FQGTGA. There are 14 residues in the CDR3. Trimming took 5 bases from V and 5 from J; bases not matched to a gene: 6. Filled out from reference TRBV7-3 and TRBJ2-1, the complete variable domain reads GAGVSQTPSNKVTEKGKYVELRCDPISGHTALYWYRQSLGQGPEFLIYFQGTGAADDSGLPNDRFFAVRPEGSVSTLKIQRTERGDSAVYLCASSEGLPNNEQFFGPGTRLTVL.

This clonotype appeared many times. V gene TRBV7-2 combines with J gene TRBJ2-3; 10 bases line up with TRBD2. After removal of 5 bases from V and 6 bases from J, the junction contained 11 bases not matched to a gene. From germline, CDR1 is SGHTA and CDR2 FQGNSA. The length of the CDR3 is 16 residues. Written as DNA, the CDR3 is TGTGCCAGCAGCCGGCTACTAGCGGGATATTCCGATACGCAGTATTTT. As protein: CASSRLLAGYSDTQYF.

This clonotype was observed a handful of times. The chain recombines TRBV7-2 with TRBJ2-3; maybe TRBD2 (5 bases). With 5 bases removed from V and 2 bases from J, the gap between germline ends came to 11 bases. The CDR3 covers 14 residues. CDR1 SGHTA and CDR2 FQGNSA come from the germline V gene. The CDR3 protein is CASSNGLYTDTQYF. CDR3 DNA sequence: TGTGCCAGCAGCAACGGACTCTACACAGATACGCAGTATTTT.

The CDR3 protein is CASSFSVTDTQYF. In nucleotides, the CDR3 is TGTGCCAGCAGTTTTTCCGTCACAGATACGCAGTATTTT. V and J are TRBV27 and TRBJ2-3; D remains unclear. The V gene's germline CDR1 is MNHEY and CDR2 SMNVEV (reference sequence). The CDR3 contains 13 residues. V was shortened by 3 bases and J by 2 bases, with 6 bases between the two germline ends.

This clonotype was recorded a few times. This chain connects TRBV12-3 or TRBV12-4 to TRBJ2-2; TRBD1 aligns across 8 bases. The CDR3 length is 16 residues. The V gene end was trimmed by 7 bases and the J gene end by 1 base; junction bases not matched to a gene: 8. Written as DNA, the CDR3 is TGTGCCAGCAAACCCATCAGGGGGCTGAACACCGGGGAGCTGTTTTTT. Amino acid sequence: CASKPIRGLNTGELFF.

The table lists this clonotype with many counts. This chain uses TRBV20-1 with TRBJ2-1; TRBD2 matches 8 bases. The ends lost 6 bases at V and 6 bases at J; junction bases unmatched: 10. The CDR3 has 14 amino acids. Germline CDR1 is DFQATT and CDR2 is SNEGSKA (reference sequence). As DNA, the CDR3 is TGCAGTGCCTTGCCGGGACTAGTAGCCAATGAGCAGTTCTTC. Translation gives CSALPGLVANEQFF.

This clonotype has a count of ten or more. The V and J genes are TRBV20-1 and TRBJ2-1; 10 positions agree with TRBD2. The germline V gene has CDR1 DFQATT and CDR2 SNEGSKA (reference sequence). Trimming cost V 5 bases and J 5 bases; bases outside gene matches: 6. The length of the CDR3 is 14 residues. The CDR3 sequence: CSALAGEADNEQFF. The CDR3 region has the DNA TGCAGTGCTCTAGCGGGGGAAGCCGACAATGAGCAGTTCTTC.

The chain combines TRBV24-1 with TRBJ2-1, with 13 bases fitting TRBD2. CDR3 length: 17 amino acids. The V segment lost 2 bases and the J segment 4 bases; nucleotides outside the gene matches: 4. The germline V gene has CDR1 KGHDR and CDR2 SFDVKD. Written as DNA, the CDR3 is TGTGCCACCAGTGATTCAGGGACTAGCGGGACTTACAATGAGCAGTTCTTC. Protein product: CATSDSGTSGTYNEQFF.

This clonotype has more than one count but fewer than ten. J is TRBJ1-1 and V is TRBV20-1, with a tentative D call TRBD1 (6 bases). This CDR3 region has 13 residues. Germline V lookup: CDR1 DFQATT, CDR2 SNEGSKA (reference sequence). V dropped 0 bases and J dropped 10 bases, with 15 bases sitting between them. The CDR3 here is CSARDIQGFLAFF. The CDR3 nucleotides read TGCAGTGCTAGAGATATACAGGGTTTTTTAGCTTTCTTT.

This clonotype occurred a few times. The chain is built from TRBV29-1 and TRBJ2-5, with 8 bases that match TRBD2. Germline CDR1 is SQVTM and CDR2 is ANQGSEA. The trim removed 4 bases at V and 9 bases at J, leaving 10 bases unmatched. There are 13 residues in the CDR3. The CDR3 sequence: CSVVGGTGGAQYF. Written as DNA, the CDR3 is TGCAGCGTTGTAGGCGGAACGGGAGGGGCCCAGTACTTC.

The V call is TRBV6-1, the J call TRBJ2-1; possibly TRBD1 for D (5 bases). The V gene lost 5 bases and the J gene lost 0 bases, with 14 bases spanning the gap. Per germline, CDR1 MNHNS and CDR2 SASEGT. This CDR3 comprises 16 residues. CDR3 in DNA: TGTGCCAGCAGTCCCAGGGTAGTAGGCTCCTACAATGAGCAGTTCTTC. Protein product: CASSPRVVGSYNEQFF.

The table lists this clonotype with a few counts. The chain couples TRBV12-3 or TRBV12-4 to TRBJ1-5, with D unresolved. The CDR3 has 14 amino acids. Trimming removed 3 bases from V and 1 base from J, with 7 bases in between. Written as DNA, the CDR3 is TGTGCCAGCAGTTTGAGCAACAGCAATCAGCCCCAGCATTTT. Translation gives CASSLSNSNQPQHF.

This clonotype was detected ten times or more. The chain couples TRBV7-6 to TRBJ2-1, with 7 bases aligning to TRBD2. Germline CDR1 SGHVS, CDR2 FNYEAQ. There are 20 residues in the CDR3. The V gene end was trimmed by 2 bases and the J gene end by 0 bases; junction bases not matched to a gene: 16. The DNA of the CDR3 is TGTGCCAGCAGCTTATTTCCAATCTGGTCTAGCGGCATCTCCTACAATGAGCAGTTCTTC. Translation: CASSLFPIWSSGISYNEQFF.

There are many counts of this clonotype. The gene calls are TRBV15 and TRBJ1-1, with a tentative D call TRBD1 (5 bases). V was shortened by 5 bases and J by 7 bases, with 11 bases between the two germline ends. Germline CDR1 and CDR2: LNHNV and YYDKDF (reference sequence). This CDR3 has 12 residues. CDR3 bases: TGTGCCACCAGCCACGGGACGGGTGAAGCTTTCTTT. Translating gives CATSHGTGEAFF.

This clonotype was detected ten times or more. This CDR3 reads CASSSRGSLGPGWAKTQYF. The CDR3 DNA is TGTGCCAGCAGTTCCCGAGGATCGTTAGGACCCGGTTGGGCAAAGACCCAGTACTTC. This rearrangement joins TRBV28 to TRBJ2-5; D gene unclear. This CDR3 has 19 amino acids. Trimming removed 4 bases from V and 6 bases from J, with 30 bases in between. Per the germline V gene, CDR1 is MDHEN and CDR2 is SYDVKM. Full variable domain (remainder filled in from reference TRBV28 and TRBJ2-5): DVKVTQSSRYLVKRTGEKVFLECVQDMDHENMFWYRQDPGLGLRLIYFSYDVKMKEKGDIPEGYSVSREKKERFSLILESASTNQTSMYLCASSSRGSLGPGWAKTQYFGPGTRLLVL.

This clonotype has a handful of counts. The J gene is TRBJ1-5, the V gene TRBV4-3; D not resolved. V was shortened by 0 bases and J by 4 bases, with 4 bases between the two germline ends. Germline assignment: CDR1 LGHNA and CDR2 YSLEER. CDR3 length: 13 residues. The CDR3, as DNA: TGCGCCAGCAGCCAAGACCCTAATCAGCCCCAGCATTTT. Translation gives CASSQDPNQPQHF.